The 23 T cell receptor beta chains given below trace back to one sample, sequenced in a study of shared clonotypes between healthy human individuals. Method: immunoSEQ multiplex PCR; TCRdb's copy keeps in-frame clones and lacks some. This sample has millions of clones; roughly 96% occur once, and the top ten carry under 0.15%. What was sequenced was naive CD4+ T cells sorted from blood. Subset reported: CD45RA+ positively selected. The source is a man aged 18 to 30 in good health.

J is TRBJ2-3 and V is TRBV19, with D possibly TRBD1 on 5 matching bases. The CDR3 is 15 residues long. The V and J ends lost 6 bases and 2 bases respectively, with 15 bases between them. Germline lookup yields CDR1 LNHDA and CDR2 SQIVND (reference sequence). The CDR3 nucleotides read TGTGCCAGTAGGGAAAGGACAAGGGTCACAGATACGCAGTATTTT. It translates to CASRERTRVTDTQYF.

The V gene is TRBV7-2, the J gene TRBJ2-7, with a tentative D call TRBD1 (6 bases). The CDR3 is 15 amino acids. The V gene's germline CDR1 is SGHTA and CDR2 FQGNSA. Deletions cut 6 bases from V and 0 bases from J, with 15 bases between. The chain's CDR3 is CASSLQGPPSYEQYF. CDR3 nucleotides: TGTGCCAGCAGTTTACAGGGTCCCCCCTCCTACGAGCAGTACTTC. Supplemented by reference TRBV7-2 and TRBJ2-7, the full variable domain reads GAGVSQSPSNKVTEKGKDVELRCDPISGHTALYWYRQSLGQGLEFLIYFQGNSAPDKSGLPSDRFSAERTGGSVSTLTIQRTQQEDSAVYLCASSLQGPPSYEQYFGPGTRLTVT.

The chain couples TRBV11-2 to TRBJ2-1; D ambiguous. Germline-derived CDR1 and CDR2 are SGHAT and FQNNGV. This CDR3 comprises 14 residues. The ends were cut back, 5 bases at V and 7 bases at J, with 15 bases in the middle. The CDR3 DNA reads as TGTGCCAGCAGCCCCCAGGTAGCTGGTAATGAGCAGTTCTTC. Its translation is CASSPQVAGNEQFF.

The V and J genes are TRBV7-2 and TRBJ1-1, with a weak D call TRBD1 (5 bases). Trimming left V 6 bases short and J 5 bases short, with 16 bases between. This CDR3 contains 14 residues. Germline V gene sequence: CDR1 SGHTA, CDR2 FQGNSA. This chain's CDR3 is CASSLRQRGTEAFF. The CDR3 coding sequence is TGTGCCAGCAGTTTACGCCAAAGGGGAACTGAAGCTTTCTTT.

This clone has just one count. The rearrangement joins TRBV6-5 to TRBJ2-7, with 9 positions matching TRBD1. The CDR3 spans 15 residues. Germline V gene sequence: CDR1 MNHEY, CDR2 SVGAGI. The J segment lost 0 bases and the V segment lost 11 bases, leaving 11 bases of the junction unmatched. CDR3 sequence reads: CASRRDREFSYEQYF. CDR3 sequence (DNA): TGTGCCTCAAGGCGGGACAGGGAGTTCTCCTACGAGCAGTACTTC.

This clone was seen once. The chain couples TRBV2 to TRBJ1-2; D is unresolved. V was shortened by 4 bases and J by 4 bases, with 7 bases between the two germline ends. This CDR3 spans 12 amino acids. Germline values: CDR1 SNHLY, CDR2 FYNNEI. For the CDR3, the DNA is TGTGCCAGCAGTGGGGATCGCTATGGCTACACCTTC. Protein sequence: CASSGDRYGYTF.

The CDR3 DNA sequence: TGTGCCAGCAGATCTCAGGGCCTAGATGGCTACACCTTC. Protein: CASRSQGLDGYTF. The chain joins TRBV6-6 to TRBJ1-2, with D possibly being TRBD1 (5 bases). Germline V gives CDR1 MNHNY, CDR2 SVGAGI (reference sequence). The V end was cut by 6 bases, the J end by 6 bases, with 14 bases between. The CDR3 contains 13 residues.

The rearrangement uses TRBV5-4 and TRBJ2-5, with unresolved D. The CDR3 contains 11 residues. CDR1 and CDR2 (germline): SGHNT, YYREEE (reference sequence). V shed 3 bases and J shed 2 bases, with 2 bases lying between them. As DNA, the CDR3 is TGTGCCAGCAGCTGGCAAGAGACCCAGTACTTC. It translates to CASSWQETQYF. The complete variable domain, with remaining parts taken from reference TRBV5-4 and TRBJ2-5, reads ETGVTQSPTHLIKTRGQQVTLRCSSQSGHNTVSWYQQALGQGPQFIFQYYREEENGRGNFPPRFSGLQFPNYSSELNVNALELDDSALYLCASSWQETQYFGPGTRLLVL.

This chain joins TRBV6-1 and TRBJ2-7; D call uncertain. The length of the CDR3 is 12 residues. Germline CDR1 MNHNS, CDR2 SASEGT. V was clipped by 6 bases and J by 3 bases, with 9 bases between them. CDR3 residues: CASSRADYEQYF. The DNA for the CDR3 is TGTGCCAGCAGCCGGGCCGACTACGAGCAGTACTTC.

CDR3: CSVGLGDQETQYF. The CDR3 DNA reads as TGCAGCGTTGGTCTGGGGGACCAAGAGACCCAGTACTTC. The chain is built from TRBV29-1 and TRBJ2-5; tentatively, D is TRBD1 or TRBD2 (5 bases each). CDR1 is SQVTM, CDR2 ANQGSEA, per germline. The CDR3 runs 13 residues. The V end was cut by 4 bases, the J end by 0 bases, with 9 bases between. Full variable domain (remainder filled in from reference TRBV29-1 and TRBJ2-5): SAVISQKPSRDICQRGTSLTIQCQVDSQVTMMFWYRQQPGQSLTLIATANQGSEATYESGFVIDKFPISRPNLTFSTLTVSNMSPEDSSIYLCSVGLGDQETQYFGPGTRLLVL.

The chain links TRBV29-1 to TRBJ2-7, with TRBD1 identical over 9 bases. Trimming took 6 bases from V and 7 from J; bases not matched to a gene: 7. Per germline, CDR1 SQVTM and CDR2 ANQGSEA. This CDR3 is 12 amino acids long. The CDR3 region has the DNA TGCAGCGTGGGACAGGGCTTGGGGGAGCAGTACTTC. Protein product: CSVGQGLGEQYF.

This sequence joins TRBV2 and TRBJ2-5, with D perhaps given as TRBD1 or TRBD2 (5 bases each). V was pared by 6 bases and J by 3 bases, with 14 bases between. The CDR3 totals 14 residues. Germline assignment: CDR1 SNHLY and CDR2 FYNNEI. The CDR3 nucleotides are TGTGCCAGCAGAAGGGGATGGGGGAAAGAGACCCAGTACTTC. Amino acid sequence: CASRRGWGKETQYF.

Comment on this clone: One end of the junction does not line up with germline, which may come from a read error. V usage is TRBV7-7 and J usage is TRBJ2-5; D remains unclear. Germline loops: CDR1 SSHAT, CDR2 FNYEAQ (reference sequence). The CDR3 spans 12 residues. In nucleotides, the CDR3 is TGTGCTAGCAGCTTGGACCAAGAGACCCAGTACTTC. It translates to CASSLDQETQYF.

The chain couples TRBV7-2 to TRBJ1-2; D ambiguous. The V gene's germline CDR1 is SGHTA and CDR2 FQGNSA. The CDR3 covers 11 residues. V gave up 5 bases and J gave up 4 bases, with 5 bases separating them. For the CDR3, the DNA is TGTGCCAGCAGCCGGGGCTATGGCTACACCTTC. Its translation is CASSRGYGYTF.

Here the CDR3 DNA reads TGTGCCAGCAGAAAGGGGGAAATGAACACTGAAGCTTTCTTT. The encoded protein is CASRKGEMNTEAFF. This chain joins TRBV7-2 and TRBJ1-1; maybe TRBD1 (6 bases). The CDR3 is 14 amino acids. V dropped 6 bases and J dropped 0 bases, with 11 bases sitting between them. The germline CDR1 and CDR2 sequences are SGHTA and FQGNSA.

The rearrangement uses TRBV6-5 and TRBJ2-3, with D unclear. Looked up from germline, CDR1 is MNHEY and CDR2 is SVGAGI. The CDR3 contains 13 residues. The ends were cut back, 6 bases at V and 3 bases at J, with 10 bases in the middle. In nucleotides, the CDR3 is TGTGCCAGCAGAAAGGTCTCTACAGATACGCAGTATTTT. Translated, it gives CASRKVSTDTQYF.

The chain recombines TRBV11-2 with TRBJ1-2, with D unclear. Germline V gene sequence: CDR1 SGHAT, CDR2 FQNNGV. This CDR3 is 14 amino acids long. Trimming left V 5 bases short and J 0 bases short, with 10 bases between. The CDR3 DNA sequence: TGTGCCAGCAGCCCCCAGTCAACTAACTATGGCTACACCTTC. The encoded protein is CASSPQSTNYGYTF.

The genes are TRBV6-5 and TRBJ1-1; D is perhaps TRBD1 (6 bases). The germline gives CDR1 MNHEY, CDR2 SVGAGI. V was shortened by 4 bases and J by 4 bases, with 13 bases between the two germline ends. The CDR3 spans 14 residues. CDR3: CASSSQGSRTEAFF. In DNA form, the CDR3 reads TGTGCCAGCAGTTCACAGGGAAGTCGCACTGAAGCTTTCTTT.

This chain connects TRBV7-2 to TRBJ2-7, with TRBD1 as a possible D gene (5 bases). Per the germline V gene, CDR1 is SGHTA and CDR2 is FQGNSA. V lost 5 bases and J 2 bases, leaving 10 bases between the germline ends. There are 13 residues in the CDR3. CDR3 residues: CASSIMTAYEQYF. In nucleotides, the CDR3 is TGTGCCAGCAGCATTATGACAGCCTACGAGCAGTACTTC. Drawing the rest from reference TRBV7-2 and TRBJ2-7, the complete variable domain is GAGVSQSPSNKVTEKGKDVELRCDPISGHTALYWYRQSLGQGLEFLIYFQGNSAPDKSGLPSDRFSAERTGGSVSTLTIQRTQQEDSAVYLCASSIMTAYEQYFGPGTRLTVT.

V usage is TRBV9 and J usage is TRBJ2-5, with 10 bases that match TRBD2. Germline CDR1 is SGDLS and CDR2 is YYNGEE. CDR3 length: 17 residues. V lost 3 bases, J lost 5 bases, and 13 bases stayed unmatched. CDR3 DNA: TGTGCCAGCAGCGCAGAGCGGGGGGGATCAAGGTGGGAGACCCAGTACTTC. Translated: CASSAERGGSRWETQYF.

This sequence joins TRBV7-9 and TRBJ1-1, with D hard to call. Germline CDR1 is SEHNR and CDR2 is FQNEAQ (reference sequence). The CDR3 runs to 11 residues. The V end was cut by 0 bases, the J end by 8 bases, with 4 bases between. The CDR3 sequence: CASSLALEAFF. CDR3 nucleotides: TGTGCCAGCAGCTTAGCCTTAGAAGCTTTCTTT. Full variable domain (remainder filled in from reference TRBV7-9 and TRBJ1-1): DTGVSQNPRHKITKRGQNVTFRCDPISEHNRLYWYRQTLGQGPEFLTYFQNEAQLEKSRLLSDRFSAERPKGSFSTLEIQRTEQGDSAMYLCASSLALEAFFGQGTRLTVV.

The chain uses TRBV28 and TRBJ2-7; 8 bases are a match to TRBD1. CDR1 and CDR2 (germline): MDHEN, SYDVKM. V trimming: 6 bases; J trimming: 7 bases; junction bases outside the gene matches: 14. This CDR3 region has 15 residues. CDR3 nucleotides: TGTGCCAGCAGCCTCGGACAGGGAGTCGTGAGGGAGCAGTACTTC. The encoded protein is CASSLGQGVVREQYF.

The chain joins TRBV7-6 to TRBJ1-5, with D possibly matching TRBD1 (5 bases). This CDR3 comprises 13 residues. From germline, CDR1 is SGHVS and CDR2 FNYEAQ. V lost 2 bases to trimming and J lost 9 bases, with 11 bases between them. The CDR3 sequence: CASSLQTGPPQHF. In nucleotides, the CDR3 is TGTGCCAGCAGCTTACAAACGGGACCGCCCCAGCATTTT.